This T cell receptor (beta chain) emerged from a study of shared clonotypes between healthy human individuals. Measured with immunoSEQ multiplex PCR; TCRdb has only the in-frame clones, and not every one. The sample records millions of clones, roughly 95% being singletons. Deletions cut 4 bases from V and 4 bases from J, with 11 bases between. This CDR3 contains 13 residues. Germline CDR1 and CDR2: SGHRS and YFSETQ. Naive CD8 cells lacked CD45RO and underwent positive selection for CCR7, leaving out terminally differentiated effector memory CD45RA+ cells. The gene calls are TRBV5-1 and TRBJ1-1; D is undetermined. This clonotype was obtained from a man between 18 and 29 years old in good health. Input material: naive CD8+ T cells sorted from blood. The chain's CDR3 is CASSLGRGTEAFF. In DNA, the CDR3 is TGCGCCAGCAGCCTTGGACGGGGCACTGAAGCTTTCTTT.